Listed here are 10 T cell receptor beta chains from one sample, sequenced in a study of control samples from healthy donors and cancer patients. The table came from immunoSEQ multiplex PCR; TCRdb's copy has only in-frame clones and leaves some out. The sample yields about 140,000 clones, around 85% seen once. The specimen sequenced was blood. The origin of the receptors is a woman aged 25 to 39 in good health.

The chain joins TRBV4-1 to TRBJ2-1; D might be TRBD2 (6 bases). V lost 5 bases to trimming and J lost 0 bases, with 14 bases between them. The CDR3 is 16 residues long. Looked up from germline, CDR1 is MGHRA and CDR2 is YSYEKL. The CDR3 reads CASSVRLVDSYNEQFF. CDR3 sequence (DNA): TGCGCCAGCAGCGTCCGACTAGTGGACTCCTACAATGAGCAGTTCTTC.

The chain carries TRBV5-1 and TRBJ2-5, with D possibly being TRBD1 (5 bases). The CDR3 contains 14 residues. The V end lost 5 bases, the J end lost 5 bases, and 16 bases lay between the germline ends. Germline assignment: CDR1 SGHRS and CDR2 YFSETQ. In DNA, the CDR3 is TGCGCCAGCAGTCGGAAGGGGTCAGGCGAGACCCAGTACTTC. The encoded protein is CASSRKGSGETQYF.

The J gene is TRBJ2-7, the V gene TRBV11-2; possible D gene TRBD2, 5 bases. Germline V gives CDR1 SGHAT, CDR2 FQNNGV. CDR3 length equals 16 residues. V lost 5 bases and J lost 0, with 17 bases in between. CDR3 nucleotides: TGTGCCAGCAGCCGTCCGGGTGGGAGCAACTCCTACGAGCAGTACTTC. Encoded protein: CASSRPGGSNSYEQYF.

The sample holds a few counts of this clone. The V and J genes are TRBV28 and TRBJ1-2, with D possibly matching TRBD1 (6 bases). In germline, CDR1 is MDHEN, CDR2 SYDVKM. There are 13 residues in the CDR3. V lost 7 bases and J 8 bases, leaving 17 bases between the germline ends. CDR3 protein: CASKWGDMQGYTF. The CDR3, as DNA: TGTGCCAGCAAATGGGGGGACATGCAAGGCTACACCTTC.

V usage is TRBV11-2 and J usage is TRBJ2-5; TRBD1 aligns across 12 bases. The germline gives CDR1 SGHAT, CDR2 FQNNGV. V was clipped by 4 bases and J by 5 bases; unmatched bases: 5. The CDR3 runs 15 residues. The CDR3 protein is CASSSGTGGRETQYF. As DNA, the CDR3 is TGTGCCAGCAGCTCCGGGACAGGGGGCCGGGAGACCCAGTACTTC.

V gene TRBV30 combines with J gene TRBJ1-2; D gene uncertain. Germline CDR1 and CDR2: GTSNPN and SVGIG (reference sequence). V was pared by 0 bases and J by 8 bases, with 10 bases between. CDR3 length: 12 residues. The CDR3 reads CAWSVFEKGYTF. As DNA, the CDR3 is TGTGCCTGGAGTGTCTTTGAAAAAGGCTACACCTTC. Based on the CDR3 plus reference TRBV30 and TRBJ1-2, the full variable domain is SQTIHQWPATLVQPVGSPLSLECTVEGTSNPNLYWYRQAAGRGLQLLFYSVGIGQISSEVPQNLSASRPQDRQFILSSKKLLLSDSGFYLCAWSVFEKGYTFGSGTRLTVV.

The chain has TRBV9 and TRBJ1-4, with TRBD1 matching over 8 bases. V lost 0 bases to trimming and J lost 7 bases; unmatched junction nucleotides: 8. Germline V lookup: CDR1 SGDLS, CDR2 YYNGEE. This CDR3 is built from 16 residues. For the CDR3, the DNA is TGTGCCAGCAGCGTAGGCCAGGGGGCGCAGGCTGAAAAACTGTTTTTT. Protein: CASSVGQGAQAEKLFF.

V gene TRBV15 combines with J gene TRBJ1-4; no clear D gene. This CDR3 region has 13 residues. Germline assignment: CDR1 LNHNV and CDR2 YYDKDF (reference sequence). The V end lost 0 bases, the J end lost 7 bases, and 6 bases lay between the germline ends. The DNA for the CDR3 is TGTGCCACCAGCAGAGAGGGGTCTGAAAAACTGTTTTTT. Its translation is CATSREGSEKLFF.

The chain links TRBV5-1 to TRBJ2-3; 8 bases map to TRBD2. Germline lookup yields CDR1 SGHRS and CDR2 YFSETQ. Losses at the gene ends were 6 bases for V and 0 bases for J; bases not matched to a gene: 3. CDR3 length: 14 residues. In DNA, the CDR3 is TGCGCCAGCACGGGAGGGAGTAGCACAGATACGCAGTATTTT. It yields the protein CASTGGSSTDTQYF.

This clone is a singleton in its sample. This chain connects TRBV2 to TRBJ1-5; 9 positions match TRBD1. V lost 6 bases, J lost 3 bases, and 9 bases stayed unmatched. This CDR3 region has 16 residues. Germline lookup yields CDR1 SNHLY and CDR2 FYNNEI. CDR3 amino acids: CASSVRRDRDNQPQHF. Written as DNA, the CDR3 is TGTGCCAGCAGCGTCCGGAGGGACAGGGACAATCAGCCCCAGCATTTT.